What follows are 32 T cell receptor beta chains derived from one specimen sequenced in a study of T cells after yellow fever vaccination. One entry per CDR3 protein results from TCRdb running MiXCR on the 5' RACE reads. The sample holds 170,000 or so distinct CDR3 sequences, approximately 6.2% seen once. The material sequenced was CD4+ T cells sorted from PBMCs, taken on the day of the first yellow fever vaccination. These receptors were collected from a man aged 18 to 30 who received the YFV17D yellow fever vaccine.

J is TRBJ1-1 and V is TRBV20-1, with no clear D. Trimming took off 0 bases at V and 5 bases at J, with 10 bases between the two ends. CDR1 and CDR2 (germline): DFQATT, SNEGSKA (reference sequence). The CDR3 loop spans 13 amino acids. Here the CDR3 DNA reads TGCAGTGCTAGAGACCCCGTTTTGACTGAAGCTTTCTTT. Translated, it gives CSARDPVLTEAFF.

The V gene is TRBV29-1, the J gene TRBJ1-2; TRBD1 matches at 7 bases. Per the germline V gene, CDR1 is SQVTM and CDR2 is ANQGSEA. CDR3 length equals 13 residues. The trim removed 2 bases at V and 4 bases at J, leaving 4 bases unmatched. CDR3 in DNA: TGCAGCGTTGAAAGGGACAGAGGCTATGGCTACACCTTC. As protein: CSVERDRGYGYTF.

This chain links TRBV20-1 with TRBJ1-6, with TRBD1 identical over 7 bases. Losses at the gene ends were 6 bases for V and 5 bases for J; bases not matched to a gene: 13. CDR1 and CDR2 (germline): DFQATT, SNEGSKA (reference sequence). This CDR3 contains 16 residues. DNA for the CDR3: TGCAGTGCCGAAGAAGGGGGCTCAGGAAATAATTCACCCCTCCACTTT. Translating it yields CSAEEGGSGNNSPLHF.

This clonotype came up many times. J is TRBJ2-7 and V is TRBV21-1; the DNA was not compared with TRBD1, the D call given in the table. TRBV21-1 is assigned pseudogene status. The CDR3 totals 15 residues. This chain's CDR3 is CASSPSEAGKYEQYV. Here the CDR3 DNA reads TGTGCCAGCAGTCCCTCAGAGGCAGGGAAGTACGAGCAGTACGTC.

This clonotype has at least ten counts. The DNA for the CDR3 is TGTGCCAGCAGTTTAAGGTCAGGGTACCAAGAGACCCAGTACTTC. Amino acids: CASSLRSGYQETQYF. The chain carries TRBV12-3 or TRBV12-4 and TRBJ2-5; D perhaps matches TRBD1 (5 bases). Trimming shortened V by 2 bases and J by 0 bases, and 10 bases separated the two germline ends. The CDR3 extends over 15 amino acids.

The gene calls are TRBV12-3 or TRBV12-4 and TRBJ2-3, with 8 bases aligning to TRBD1. There are 14 residues in the CDR3. The V and J ends lost 6 bases and 4 bases, in that order; junction bases with no gene match: 6. This chain's CDR3 is CASRSRGRPDTQYF. The CDR3 DNA follows: TGTGCCAGCAGGAGCAGGGGGCGTCCAGATACGCAGTATTTT.

The chain couples TRBV7-8 to TRBJ2-1, with a weak D call TRBD2 (6 bases). The length of the CDR3 is 17 residues. Deletions cut 5 bases from V and 4 bases from J, with 21 bases between. Germline loops: CDR1 SGHVS, CDR2 FQNEAQ. The CDR3 loop reads CASSPTGLGGGYNEQFF. DNA of the CDR3: TGTGCCAGCAGCCCAACGGGCCTGGGGGGTGGTTACAATGAGCAGTTCTTC.

This clonotype was counted a few times. The J gene is TRBJ1-4, the V gene TRBV12-3 or TRBV12-4, with TRBD1 matching over 10 bases. The CDR3 covers 15 residues. Trimming at V came to 3 bases and at J to 7 bases, leaving 5 bases not matched to a gene. CDR3 sequence reads: CASSFGTGEGEKLFF. Written as DNA, the CDR3 is TGTGCCAGCAGTTTCGGGACAGGGGAGGGTGAAAAACTGTTTTTT.

This clonotype showed up just a few times. The CDR3 reads CASSYGDSITDTQYF. CDR3 bases: TGCGCCAGCAGTTATGGAGACAGCATCACAGATACGCAGTATTTT. The chain carries TRBV5-1 and TRBJ2-3, with D tentatively TRBD1 (5 bases). The CDR3 length is 15 residues. Germline V gives CDR1 SGHRS, CDR2 YFSETQ. The V end was cut by 5 bases, the J end by 2 bases, with 15 bases between.

This clonotype was detected ten times or more. The chain joins TRBV4-2 to TRBJ2-5; 9 bases line up with TRBD2. Germline V gene sequence: CDR1 LGHNA, CDR2 YNFKEQ. The junction had 3 bases not matched to a gene; V was cut back by 1 base and J by 3 bases. The CDR3 loop spans 15 amino acids. CDR3 residues: CASSQVLAGEETQYF. CDR3 in DNA: TGTGCCAGCAGCCAAGTGTTAGCGGGGGAAGAGACCCAGTACTTC.

This chain connects TRBV15 to TRBJ2-5; TRBD1 matches 8 bases. CDR3 size: 17 residues. Losses at the gene ends were 0 bases for V and 2 bases for J; bases not matched to a gene: 8. The germline CDR1 and CDR2 sequences are LNHNV and YYDKDF (reference sequence). The CDR3 reads CATSRDKRQGLQETQYF. DNA of the CDR3: TGTGCCACCAGCAGAGATAAGCGACAGGGGCTGCAAGAGACCCAGTACTTC.

This clonotype was counted ten times or more. The V call is TRBV2, the J call TRBJ1-5, with D possibly being TRBD1 (5 bases). This CDR3 has 14 amino acids. Trimming removed 6 bases from V and 0 bases from J, with 9 bases in between. Germline CDR1 and CDR2: SNHLY and FYNNEI. CDR3 coding DNA: TGTGCCAGCAGCAGGGAGTATAGCAATCAGCCCCAGCATTTT. Translated, it gives CASSREYSNQPQHF.

The V and J genes are TRBV6-2 or TRBV6-3 and TRBJ2-3; either TRBD1 or TRBD2 may fit D (6 bases each). Germline CDR1 and CDR2: MNHEY and SVGEGT. The CDR3 loop spans 14 amino acids. With 11 bases removed from V and 3 bases from J, the gap between germline ends came to 18 bases. The CDR3 sequence: CAAKGRGQTDTQYF. The CDR3 DNA reads TGTGCCGCCAAGGGGCGGGGACAAACAGATACGCAGTATTTT.

This clonotype was recorded once. At one boundary the junction diverges from the germline segment, which might be a read error. The gene calls are TRBV5-1 and TRBJ2-7; no firm D call. The CDR3 has 13 amino acids. Germline-derived CDR1 and CDR2 are SGHRS and YFSETQ. The CDR3 spells CASSLGPNSEHYF. In nucleotides, the CDR3 is TGCGCCAGCAGCTTGGGCCCCAACAGCGAGCACTACTTC.

Ten or more counts support this clonotype. V and J are TRBV7-8 and TRBJ2-3; a weak D match, TRBD2 (5 bases). The CDR3 runs to 15 residues. Trimming took 1 base from V and 3 from J, leaving 11 bases between them. CDR1 is SGHVS, CDR2 FQNEAQ, per germline. This chain's CDR3 is CASSLGGGGTDTQYF. The CDR3 bases are TGTGCCAGCAGCTTAGGCGGCGGAGGTACAGATACGCAGTATTTT.

There are many counts of this clonotype. This chain connects TRBV11-3 to TRBJ2-1, with D possibly being TRBD2 (5 bases). With 4 bases removed from V and 8 bases from J, the gap between germline ends came to 15 bases. CDR3 length equals 14 residues. CDR1 and CDR2 (germline): SGHNT, YENEEA. The CDR3 reads CASSSLAYGDEQFF. DNA for the CDR3: TGTGCCAGCAGCTCGCTAGCTTACGGTGATGAGCAGTTCTTC.

This clonotype was seen at least ten times. The V call is TRBV5-1, the J call TRBJ2-1; 9 bases are shared with TRBD2. The CDR3 spans 17 residues. Germline lookup yields CDR1 SGHRS and CDR2 YFSETQ. J was trimmed by 0 bases and V by 3 bases; bases with no gene match: 7. The CDR3 protein is CASSSSAGGSSYNEQFF. In DNA form, the CDR3 reads TGCGCCAGCAGCTCGTCAGCGGGGGGAAGCTCCTACAATGAGCAGTTCTTC.

This clonotype has just a few counts. This chain uses TRBV20-1 with TRBJ2-1; the match to TRBD2 covers 7 bases. J lost 12 bases, V lost 0 bases, and 11 bases had no gene match. CDR3 length: 14 residues. In germline, CDR1 is DFQATT, CDR2 SNEGSKA (reference sequence). Written as DNA, the CDR3 is TGCAGTGCTAGAGAGGGGACTACTCGACGGGGGCAGTTCTTC. Translation gives CSAREGTTRRGQFF.

For this clonotype: Possible read error: a much larger clone is one base away. CDR3 amino acids: CASSLLGVSGELFF. The CDR3, as DNA: TGTGCCAGCAGCTTGCTGGGGGTCTCCGGGGAGCTGTTTTTT. The V call is TRBV5-6, the J call TRBJ2-2; perhaps D is TRBD1 or TRBD2 (5 bases each). Germline loops: CDR1 SGHDT, CDR2 YYEEEE. The CDR3 runs to 14 residues. V was shortened by 1 base and J by 6 bases, with 10 bases between the two germline ends.

This clonotype came up many times. The rearrangement joins TRBV6-2 or TRBV6-3 to TRBJ2-6; D is undetermined. The germline V gene has CDR1 MNHEY and CDR2 SVGEGT. This CDR3 contains 13 residues. Trimming stripped 6 bases from V and 4 bases from J, with 7 bases between. In DNA, the CDR3 is TGTGCCAGCAGGACGGCCGGGGCCAACGTCCTGACTTTC. Amino acid sequence: CASRTAGANVLTF.

The chain couples TRBV12-3 or TRBV12-4 to TRBJ1-2; maybe TRBD1 (5 bases). The CDR3 loop spans 16 amino acids. V gave up 4 bases and J gave up 7 bases, with 22 bases separating them. CDR3 amino acids: CASSSVGQGRAGGYTF. The CDR3, as DNA: TGTGCCAGCAGTTCGGTGGGCCAGGGAAGGGCAGGTGGCTACACCTTC.

This clonotype was picked up a small number of times. The chain uses TRBV14 and TRBJ2-3; D may be TRBD1 (5 bases). Deletions cut 1 base from V and 3 bases from J, with 8 bases between. The CDR3 is made up of 14 amino acids. The germline CDR1 and CDR2 sequences are SGHDN and FVKESK. The CDR3 loop reads CASSQGRVTDTQYF. CDR3 coding DNA: TGTGCCAGCAGCCAAGGCAGGGTTACAGATACGCAGTATTTT. Looking up the rest from reference TRBV14 and TRBJ2-3 gives the full variable domain: EAGVTQFPSHSVIEKGQTVTLRCDPISGHDNLYWYRRVMGKEIKFLLHFVKESKQDESGMPNNRFLAERTGGTYSTLKVQPAELEDSGVYFCASSQGRVTDTQYFGPGTRLTVL.

This clonotype was recorded at least ten times. The chain carries TRBV4-2 and TRBJ2-2, with 7 bases fitting TRBD1. Germline V gives CDR1 LGHNA, CDR2 YNFKEQ. The junction had 8 bases not matched to a gene; V was cut back by 0 bases and J by 4 bases. This CDR3 has 17 amino acids. The CDR3 reads CASSQDGRGRATGELFF. The CDR3 coding sequence is TGTGCCAGCAGCCAAGATGGAAGGGGGCGGGCCACCGGGGAGCTGTTTTTT.

This clonotype was picked up a small number of times. The rearrangement uses TRBV6-5 and TRBJ2-3; tentative D call: TRBD2 (5 bases). CDR3 size: 17 residues. Germline CDR1 reads MNHEY; CDR2 reads SVGAGI. V was cut by 5 bases and J by 1 base, with 19 bases left in between. The chain's CDR3 is CASSRPRGLVRTDTQYF. As DNA, the CDR3 is TGTGCCAGCAGTCGACCCCGGGGTTTAGTCCGCACAGATACGCAGTATTTT.

This clonotype was found many times. V and J are TRBV2 and TRBJ2-7, with 7 bases that match TRBD1. This CDR3 region has 15 residues. Germline V gives CDR1 SNHLY, CDR2 FYNNEI. Trimming cost V 6 bases and J 6 bases; bases outside gene matches: 14. In nucleotides, the CDR3 is TGTGCCAGCAGCGTTGACAGGGCGCTAAGTGGCGAGCAGTACTTC. Amino acids: CASSVDRALSGEQYF.

This sequence joins TRBV7-2 and TRBJ2-3; no clear D. Trimming took 5 bases from V and 6 from J, leaving 12 bases between them. Per germline, CDR1 SGHTA and CDR2 FQGNSA. The CDR3 has 13 residues. CDR3 in amino acids: CASSRGQVDTQYF. The CDR3 DNA follows: TGTGCCAGCAGCCGCGGCCAGGTGGATACGCAGTATTTT.

This clonotype was counted only a few times. The chain employs TRBV6-5 and TRBJ2-7; D is perhaps TRBD2 (6 bases). Deletions cut 4 bases from V and 1 base from J, with 8 bases between. Germline V gene data show CDR1 as MNHEY and CDR2 as SVGAGI. This CDR3 contains 13 residues. The DNA of the CDR3 is TGTGCCAGCAGTTCAGGGACTTCCTACGAGCAGTACGTC. Translated: CASSSGTSYEQYV.

This clonotype was seen more than once but under ten times. The V call is TRBV24-1, the J call TRBJ2-5, with D perhaps matching TRBD1 (5 bases). Germline lookup yields CDR1 KGHDR and CDR2 SFDVKD. The CDR3 is 17 amino acids. Between the trimmed V and J ends, which lost 0 bases and 2 bases, there was a span of 15 bases. The CDR3 nucleotides are TGTGCCACCAGTGATTTGCGGCAGGGCGATGCACAAGAGACCCAGTACTTC. Translating it yields CATSDLRQGDAQETQYF.

The CDR3 DNA follows: TGCAGTGCCGTTAAATACAATGAGCAGTTCTTC. This translates into CSAVKYNEQFF. V usage is TRBV20-1 and J usage is TRBJ2-1, with D unresolved. This CDR3 region has 11 residues. With 6 bases removed from V and 4 bases from J, the gap between germline ends came to 7 bases. The V gene's germline CDR1 is DFQATT and CDR2 SNEGSKA (reference sequence).

This clonotype occurred many times. The chain carries TRBV7-8 and TRBJ2-5; perhaps TRBD1 as D (5 bases). This CDR3 has 14 amino acids. Deletions cut 5 bases from V and 4 bases from J, with 14 bases between. The germline CDR1 and CDR2 sequences are SGHVS and FQNEAQ. The CDR3 bases are TGTGCCAGCAGCAAGGGGCAGAGACCAGAGACCCAGTACTTC. It yields the protein CASSKGQRPETQYF.

This clonotype appeared many times. V and J are TRBV7-3 and TRBJ1-5, with 8 positions matching TRBD1. Germline V gene data show CDR1 as SGHTA and CDR2 as FQGTGA. The CDR3 is made up of 13 amino acids. V lost 5 bases and J lost 7; bases outside the gene matches: 4. The CDR3 DNA is TGTGCCAGCAGCCAGGGGGCTTACCAGCCCCAGCATTTT. Encoded protein: CASSQGAYQPQHF.

This clonotype occurred a few times. The CDR3 nucleotides read TGTGCCAGCAGCACGCAAACTACAGGGGCCTACACCTTC. Protein sequence: CASSTQTTGAYTF. This sequence joins TRBV6-1 and TRBJ1-2; 7 positions agree with TRBD1. This CDR3 spans 13 amino acids. V was pared by 6 bases and J by 10 bases, with 11 bases of the junction left unmatched. The germline V gene encodes CDR1 MNHNS and CDR2 SASEGT.